One sample yielded the 23 T cell receptor beta chains listed below, sequenced in a study of T cells in Graves' hyperthyroidism and ophthalmopathy. RNA transcripts provided the source from which TCR beta CDR3 regions were amplified. HTBI primers drove first-round RT-PCR of the TCR CDR3. A single record per CDR3 protein comes from TCRdb applying MiXCR to the multiplex PCR reads. The sample has 100,000 to 140,000 distinct CDR3 sequences; roughly 15% are singletons. Sequenced input: blood. The receptor set was obtained from a woman in her 50s with Graves' hyperthyroidism.

V usage is TRBV9 and J usage is TRBJ2-3, with D unclear. The V gene lost 0 bases and the J gene lost 1 base, with 9 bases spanning the gap. This CDR3 has 15 residues. Germline-derived CDR1 and CDR2 are SGDLS and YYNGEE. The CDR3, as DNA: TGTGCCAGCAGCGTAGGAGCCTGGGGCACAGATACGCAGTATTTT. It specifies CASSVGAWGTDTQYF.

This clonotype was detected ten times or more. The V and J genes are TRBV7-2 and TRBJ2-5, with no clear D. Germline V CDR1 and CDR2: SGHTA, FQGNSA. V was shortened by 2 bases and J by 5 bases, with 9 bases between the two germline ends. The CDR3 is made up of 13 amino acids. The CDR3 loop is CASSLKVLETQYF. The CDR3 DNA reads as TGTGCCAGCAGCTTAAAGGTTCTTGAGACCCAGTACTTC. The variable domain in full, with the rest retrieved from reference TRBV7-2 and TRBJ2-5, is GAGVSQSPSNKVTEKGKDVELRCDPISGHTALYWYRQSLGQGLEFLIYFQGNSAPDKSGLPSDRFSAERTGGSVSTLTIQRTQQEDSAVYLCASSLKVLETQYFGPGTRLLVL.

V and J are TRBV4-1 and TRBJ2-5, with 9 bases lining up with TRBD1. From germline, CDR1 is MGHRA and CDR2 YSYEKL. CDR3 length equals 16 residues. V lost 1 base, J lost 4 bases, and 7 bases stayed unmatched. This CDR3 reads CASSQARNRGLETQYF. CDR3 coding DNA: TGCGCCAGCAGCCAAGCTAGGAACAGGGGGCTAGAGACCCAGTACTTC.

To note about this clonotype: This may come from a read error, since a much larger clone is one base off. This chain joins TRBV5-1 and TRBJ2-1, with D perhaps TRBD1 or TRBD2 (7 bases each). V lost 0 bases and J lost 7, with 14 bases in between. The CDR3 consists of 15 residues. CDR1 and CDR2 from the germline V gene are SGHRS and YFSETQ. The CDR3 sequence: CASSLGGGQLNEQFF. CDR3 sequence (DNA): TGCGCCAGCAGCTTGGGGGGGGGACAGCTTAATGAGCAGTTCTTC.

This clonotype was picked up many times. V is TRBV5-1 and J is TRBJ1-5; D uncertain. The V gene lost 0 bases and the J gene lost 0 bases, with 7 bases spanning the gap. The CDR3 is 15 amino acids. Germline CDR1 SGHRS, CDR2 YFSETQ. Here the CDR3 reads CASSLAGVSNQPQHF. In nucleotides, the CDR3 is TGCGCCAGCAGCTTGGCCGGGGTTAGCAATCAGCCCCAGCATTTT.

There are many counts of this clonotype. The rearrangement uses TRBV28 and TRBJ2-7; TRBD1 matches at 10 bases. Germline loops: CDR1 MDHEN, CDR2 SYDVKM. J was trimmed by 2 bases and V by 6 bases; bases with no gene match: 7. The CDR3 length is 15 residues. CDR3 sequence: CASSQAGTGAYEQYV. DNA for the CDR3: TGTGCCAGCAGCCAGGCCGGGACAGGGGCCTACGAGCAGTACGTC.

The V and J genes are TRBV5-6 and TRBJ2-2, with 10 bases that match TRBD2. Per the germline V gene, CDR1 is SGHDT and CDR2 is YYEEEE. This CDR3 is built from 16 residues. V lost 4 bases, J lost 5 bases, and 8 bases stayed unmatched. CDR3 DNA: TGTGCCAGCAGCATGCTAGCGGGAGTAAGGACCGGGGAGCTGTTTTTT. Protein sequence: CASSMLAGVRTGELFF.

This clonotype has only a few counts. V is TRBV19 and J is TRBJ2-7, with D possibly TRBD1 on 5 matching bases. Germline V lookup: CDR1 LNHDA, CDR2 SQIVND (reference sequence). Trimming stripped 2 bases from V and 3 bases from J, with 20 bases between. The length of the CDR3 is 17 residues. The CDR3 region has the DNA TGTGCCAGTAGTATAAGTCTCCGACAGCCATTAGACTACGAGCAGTACGTC. Translating gives CASSISLRQPLDYEQYV.

This clonotype has a count of ten or more. The chain joins TRBV5-1 to TRBJ2-1; D remains unclear. Trimming stripped 1 base from V and 10 bases from J, with 9 bases between. CDR1 and CDR2 (germline): SGHRS, YFSETQ. The CDR3 runs 12 residues. CDR3 amino acids: CASSLRVGEQFF. CDR3 DNA sequence: TGCGCCAGCAGCTTGAGGGTGGGGGAGCAGTTCTTC.

This clonotype appeared many times. V usage is TRBV14 and J usage is TRBJ2-7; possible D gene TRBD1, 6 bases. Germline lookup yields CDR1 SGHDN and CDR2 FVKESK. V dropped 2 bases and J dropped 3 bases, with 14 bases sitting between them. The CDR3 has 15 residues. Written as DNA, the CDR3 is TGTGCCAGCAGCCAACTCGGGACAACTATCTACGAGCAGTACTTC. It specifies CASSQLGTTIYEQYF.

This clonotype was recorded at least ten times. The chain links TRBV30 to TRBJ2-1; TRBD2 matches 9 bases. Unmatched junction bases numbered 7, after V lost 4 bases and J lost 9 bases. Germline CDR1 reads GTSNPN; CDR2 reads SVGIG (reference sequence). CDR3 length: 13 amino acids. The CDR3 reads CAWNLAGYSEQFF. The DNA of the CDR3 is TGTGCCTGGAATCTAGCGGGATATAGTGAGCAGTTCTTC.

This clonotype came up many times. The chain recombines TRBV20-1 with TRBJ2-7, with D perhaps TRBD1 (5 bases). The ends were cut back, 1 base at V and 3 bases at J, with 7 bases in the middle. The CDR3 runs 12 residues. Germline CDR1 reads DFQATT; CDR2 reads SNEGSKA (reference sequence). The CDR3 DNA reads as TGCAGTGCTAGAGGACAGAGCTACGAGCAGTACGTC. Protein product: CSARGQSYEQYV.

This clonotype has ten or more counts. This chain joins TRBV30 and TRBJ2-2; 7 bases are a match to TRBD2. Unmatched junction bases numbered 1, after V lost 4 bases and J lost 2 bases. The length of the CDR3 is 13 residues. Per the germline V gene, CDR1 is GTSNPN and CDR2 is SVGIG (reference sequence). CDR3 amino acids: CAWTSGNTGELFF. The CDR3 DNA is TGTGCCTGGACTAGCGGAAACACCGGGGAGCTGTTTTTT.

There are many counts of this clonotype. V gene TRBV9 combines with J gene TRBJ1-1; D call uncertain. Per the germline V gene, CDR1 is SGDLS and CDR2 is YYNGEE. V lost 2 bases, J lost 1 base, and 6 bases lay in between. The CDR3 contains 13 residues. The CDR3 here is CASSVSRNTEAFF. CDR3 bases: TGTGCCAGCAGCGTCTCCAGGAACACTGAAGCTTTCTTT.

Ten or more counts support this clonotype. This sequence joins TRBV7-2 and TRBJ2-2; the match to TRBD2 covers 10 bases. The junction had 7 bases not matched to a gene; V was cut back by 6 bases and J by 6 bases. The CDR3 contains 15 residues. Germline loops: CDR1 SGHTA, CDR2 FQGNSA. CDR3 DNA: TGTGCCAGCAGGCTAGCGGGGGATTGGGCCGGGGAGCTGTTTTTT. This codes for CASRLAGDWAGELFF.

This clonotype has a count of ten or more. The chain couples TRBV28 to TRBJ1-2; TRBD1 matches at 9 bases. Germline V gives CDR1 MDHEN, CDR2 SYDVKM. CDR3 length: 12 residues. After removal of 5 bases from V and 5 bases from J, the junction contained 0 bases not matched to a gene. The CDR3 coding sequence is TGTGCCAGCAGTGGACAGGGGTATGGCTACACCTTC. Its protein is CASSGQGYGYTF.

The sample holds many counts of this clonotype. The rearrangement uses TRBV14 and TRBJ2-3; 7 nucleotides agree with TRBD2. CDR1 is SGHDN, CDR2 FVKESK, per germline. J was trimmed by 5 bases and V by 3 bases; bases with no gene match: 11. The CDR3 loop spans 16 amino acids. CDR3 protein: CASSHLQAGFGDTQYF. The CDR3 DNA follows: TGTGCCAGCAGCCATTTGCAAGCGGGATTCGGAGATACGCAGTATTTT.

This clonotype was counted at least ten times. The J gene is TRBJ1-5, the V gene TRBV5-1, with 9 bases lining up with TRBD1. V trimming: 4 bases; J trimming: 5 bases; junction bases outside the gene matches: 7. Germline V CDR1 and CDR2: SGHRS, YFSETQ. CDR3 size: 15 residues. This chain's CDR3 is CASSPGQGRDQPQHF. The CDR3 coding sequence is TGCGCCAGCAGCCCGGGACAGGGAAGGGATCAGCCCCAGCATTTT. Using reference TRBV5-1 and TRBJ1-5 for the parts outside the CDR3, the full variable domain is KAGVTQTPRYLIKTRGQQVTLSCSPISGHRSVSWYQQTPGQGLQFLFEYFSETQRNKGNFPGRFSGRQFSNSRSEMNVSTLELGDSALYLCASSPGQGRDQPQHFGDGTRLSIL.

This clonotype was detected ten times or more. Here the CDR3 reads CASSPRGSNSPLHF. In DNA, the CDR3 is TGTGCCAGCAGCCCACGAGGGTCTAATTCACCCCTCCACTTT. The gene calls are TRBV11-2 and TRBJ1-6; D is unresolved. Per germline, CDR1 SGHAT and CDR2 FQNNGV. CDR3 length: 14 amino acids. V lost 5 bases to trimming and J lost 6 bases, with 11 bases between them.

At least ten counts were recorded for this clonotype. J is TRBJ2-1 and V is TRBV20-1; 14 bases line up with TRBD2. V gave up 5 bases and J gave up 5 bases; unmatched junction bases: 5. CDR3 length: 15 residues. Germline-derived CDR1 and CDR2 are DFQATT and SNEGSKA (reference sequence). In DNA, the CDR3 is TGCAGTGCTCCGGGACTAGCGGGAGTAAACAATGAGCAGTTCTTC. Protein sequence: CSAPGLAGVNNEQFF.

As concerns this clonotype: This may be a read error, as it is one base from a much larger clone. The chain employs TRBV6-5 and TRBJ2-5; D is ambiguous. Germline values: CDR1 MNHEY, CDR2 SVGAGI. This CDR3 contains 11 residues. The CDR3 nucleotides are TGTGCCGGCAGTTACGAGGAGACCCAGTACTTC. Residues: CAGSYEETQYF.

This clonotype showed up many times. The chain recombines TRBV2 with TRBJ2-1, with a possible D match to TRBD1 (5 bases). Germline V lookup: CDR1 SNHLY, CDR2 FYNNEI. Trimming left V 6 bases short and J 12 bases short, with 15 bases between. This CDR3 is 12 amino acids long. CDR3 coding DNA: TGTGCCAGCAGAATAGACAGTACGGGGCAGTTCTTC. It is translated as CASRIDSTGQFF.

There are many counts of this clonotype. V gene TRBV7-3 combines with J gene TRBJ1-1; D call uncertain. The CDR3 is 13 residues long. V shed 2 bases and J shed 0 bases, with 4 bases lying between them. In germline, CDR1 is SGHTA, CDR2 FQGTGA. The CDR3 loop is CASSLSMNTEAFF. CDR3 bases: TGTGCCAGCAGCTTATCCATGAACACTGAAGCTTTCTTT.